The 8 T cell receptor beta chains reported below all come from one sample, sequenced in a study of shared clonotypes between healthy human individuals (dated by TCRdb to about 2020). The library came from the immunoSEQ multiplex PCR assay. TCRdb mirrors the immuneACCESS table, restricted to in-frame sequences. Some clones are absent from its copies; in checked studies, under half trace to an unresolved V gene, and the reason for the others is unknown. The sample records roughly 490,000 clones, 79% of which are singletons. Clones ranked in the top ten supply roughly 12% of the sample. The specimen was PBMCs. Receptors were obtained from a woman aged 40 to 55 in good health. Some clones in this sample may be carry-over from other donors' samples.

This chain connects TRBV28 to TRBJ2-1, with TRBD1 matching over 9 bases. This CDR3 contains 16 residues. The germline CDR1 and CDR2 sequences are MDHEN and SYDVKM. Unmatched junction bases numbered 10, after V lost 4 bases and J lost 6 bases. Written as DNA, the CDR3 is TGTGCCAGCAGTTCCCGTCCGGGACAGGGTACCAATGAGCAGTTCTTC. Translating it yields CASSSRPGQGTNEQFF.

This chain connects TRBV27 to TRBJ2-5, with D perhaps TRBD2 (6 bases). The germline gives CDR1 MNHEY, CDR2 SMNVEV (reference sequence). The CDR3 totals 15 residues. Trimming removed 5 bases from V and 5 bases from J, with 18 bases in between. CDR3 sequence reads: CASSIVPGSGETQYF. DNA of the CDR3: TGTGCCAGCAGTATCGTTCCCGGGAGCGGTGAGACCCAGTACTTC.

This clone was observed once. The genes are TRBV30 and TRBJ2-7; 11 bases map to TRBD1. Looked up from germline, CDR1 is GTSNPN and CDR2 is SVGIG (reference sequence). V shed 5 bases, J shed 4 bases, and the junction held 7 bases outside the gene matches. The CDR3 contains 14 residues. The CDR3 is CAWEDRGRGYEQYF. CDR3 DNA sequence: TGTGCCTGGGAGGACAGGGGGCGAGGATACGAGCAGTACTTC.

This chain joins TRBV2 and TRBJ2-1; TRBD2 matches at 12 bases. The CDR3 is made up of 15 amino acids. The germline CDR1 and CDR2 sequences are SNHLY and FYNNEI. V lost 7 bases and J lost 0; bases outside the gene matches: 1. CDR3 amino acids: CASTSGRASYNEQFF. The CDR3 DNA is TGTGCCAGCACTAGCGGGAGGGCCTCCTACAATGAGCAGTTCTTC. The full variable domain, with the rest looked up from reference TRBV2 and TRBJ2-1, is EPEVTQTPSHQVTQMGQEVILRCVPISNHLYFYWYRQILGQKVEFLVSFYNNEISEKSEIFDDQFSVERPDGSNFTLKIRSTKLEDSAMYFCASTSGRASYNEQFFGPGTRLTVL.

V usage is TRBV28 and J usage is TRBJ1-2; D gene ambiguous. The CDR3 is made up of 14 amino acids. Germline assignment: CDR1 MDHEN and CDR2 SYDVKM. Trimming removed 10 bases from V and 0 bases from J, with 15 bases in between. The CDR3 region is CAIRAGSANYGYTF. CDR3 coding DNA: TGTGCCATCCGAGCGGGGTCAGCTAACTATGGCTACACCTTC.

This chain uses TRBV7-3 with TRBJ2-3; no firm D call. The CDR3 length is 15 residues. Trimming removed 5 bases from V and 0 bases from J, with 12 bases in between. Germline-derived CDR1 and CDR2 are SGHTA and FQGTGA. In nucleotides, the CDR3 is TGTGCCAGCAGCCAAGGACCCACTAGCACAGATACGCAGTATTTT. Its protein is CASSQGPTSTDTQYF.

This chain links TRBV5-4 with TRBJ2-1; D unresolved. Per the germline V gene, CDR1 is SGHNT and CDR2 is YYREEE (reference sequence). The CDR3 runs 11 residues. Between the trimmed V and J ends, which lost 0 bases and 9 bases, there was a span of 4 bases. The CDR3 DNA reads as TGTGCCAGCAGCTTGGGCAGTGAGCAGTTCTTC. This codes for CASSLGSEQFF.

This clone was counted ten times or more. This chain joins TRBV27 and TRBJ2-1; 9 bases are a match to TRBD2. Germline assignment: CDR1 MNHEY and CDR2 SMNVEV (reference sequence). V lost 2 bases and J lost 3; bases outside the gene matches: 8. This CDR3 has 17 residues. The CDR3 reads CASSLASGASIYNEQFF. In DNA, the CDR3 is TGTGCCAGCAGTTTAGCTAGCGGGGCCTCAATCTACAATGAGCAGTTCTTC.